This TCR beta chain was recorded in a study of CD8 T cells in ankylosing spondylitis. Study results and limitations: Blood from ankylosing spondylitis patients appeared to carry a characteristic roughly 8-variant TCR beta motif. Earlier reports found some motif variants in synovial fluid and blood in reactive arthritis. The authors found the disease-linked clones to be CD8+ and relatively rare in peripheral blood. According to the report, clones linked to the disease were significantly enriched in matched synovial fluid samples taken from ankylosing spondylitis patients.

Of note for this clonotype: Its antigen is not identified.

CDR1 is SEHNR, CDR2 FQNEAQ, per germline (reference sequence). V dropped 3 bases and J dropped 4 bases, with 7 bases sitting between them. The CDR3 contains 13 residues. As the method for making TCR beta libraries, quantitative 5'-RACE with molecular barcodes was used. TCRdb used MiXCR to reprocess the 5' RACE reads, holding one entry per CDR3 protein. The sample contains 250,000 to 350,000 distinct CDR3 sequences, 7% to 9% of which appear only once. The J gene is TRBJ2-1, the V gene TRBV7-9, with D possibly matching TRBD1 (6 bases). The sequenced sample consisted of blood, either unsorted or a sorted T cell fraction (not recorded which). This TCR came from a male donor with ankylosing spondylitis. DNA for the CDR3: TGTGCCAGCAGCTTTCAGGGGTACAATGAGCAGTTCTTC. Translated: CASSFQGYNEQFF.